A single sample gave rise to the 31 T cell receptor beta chains below, sequenced in a study of immune reconstitution after stem cell transplant in scleroderma. MiXCR, applied by TCRdb to the RT-PCR reads, yields one record per CDR3 protein. The repertoire holds about 480 distinct CDR3 sequences, with approximately 21% as singletons. This specimen was taken before or after autologous hematopoietic stem cell transplantation (not recorded which). All receptors derive from a female donor with systemic sclerosis.

This clonotype qualifies as large. This sequence joins TRBV28 and TRBJ2-1; 12 positions match TRBD2. This CDR3 has 20 residues. The germline V gene has CDR1 MDHEN and CDR2 SYDVKM. Trimming removed 3 bases from V and 0 bases from J; junction bases left unmatched: 12. The chain's CDR3 is CASSFPIGLAGLSSYNEQFF. CDR3 DNA sequence: TGTGCCAGCAGTTTCCCTATAGGACTAGCGGGGTTAAGCTCCTACAATGAGCAGTTCTTC.

By frequency in the sample, this clonotype is hyperexpanded. The chain combines TRBV6-4 with TRBJ1-2; TRBD1 aligns across 8 bases. V lost 2 bases to trimming and J lost 6 bases; unmatched junction nucleotides: 8. This CDR3 spans 15 amino acids. CDR1 and CDR2 from the germline V gene are MRHNA and SNTAGT. The CDR3 sequence: CASSDTAQGVDGYTF. In DNA form, the CDR3 reads TGTGCCAGCAGTGACACGGCACAGGGGGTGGATGGCTACACCTTC.

This clonotype is categorized as medium-sized (0.01 to 0.1%). V usage is TRBV5-1 and J usage is TRBJ1-4; 7 bases are shared with TRBD1. J gave up 5 bases and V 4 bases, and 14 bases lay outside the gene matches. The CDR3 covers 17 residues. Germline assignment: CDR1 SGHRS and CDR2 YFSETQ. CDR3 DNA: TGCGCCAGCAGCCCCCTCCCTACAGGGGCCAAGAATGAAAAACTGTTTTTT. It encodes CASSPLPTGAKNEKLFF.

The V and J genes are TRBV29-1 and TRBJ1-1; 7 bases match TRBD1. J lost 7 bases, V lost 6 bases, and 8 bases had no gene match. This CDR3 has 12 residues. CDR1 SQVTM and CDR2 ANQGSEA come from the germline V gene. The CDR3 loop reads CSVRTGEGEAFF. In DNA form, the CDR3 reads TGCAGCGTCCGGACAGGTGAAGGTGAAGCTTTCTTT.

The gene calls are TRBV5-1 and TRBJ1-3; D is undetermined. The CDR3 extends over 16 amino acids. V was pared by 6 bases and J by 9 bases, with 25 bases between. Germline V gives CDR1 SGHRS, CDR2 YFSETQ. As DNA, the CDR3 is TGCGCCAGCACCACGGACGGTCAATCTCTGGGCGGCACCATATATTTT. Translating gives CASTTDGQSLGGTIYF.

This clonotype was seen more than once but under ten times. This chain connects TRBV2 to TRBJ2-7; the match to TRBD1 covers 9 bases. This CDR3 is 17 amino acids long. CDR1 is SNHLY and CDR2 is FYNNEI in the germline V gene. J gave up 0 bases and V 5 bases, and 11 bases lay outside the gene matches. The CDR3 sequence: CASSLGTGQGSSYEQYF. The CDR3, as DNA: TGTGCCAGCAGTTTAGGGACAGGACAGGGGAGCTCCTACGAGCAGTACTTC. Full variable domain (missing parts from reference TRBV2 and TRBJ2-7): EPEVTQTPSHQVTQMGQEVILRCVPISNHLYFYWYRQILGQKVEFLVSFYNNEISEKSEIFDDQFSVERPDGSNFTLKIRSTKLEDSAMYFCASSLGTGQGSSYEQYFGPGTRLTVT.

The rearrangement links TRBV28 to TRBJ1-5; no firm D call. Looked up from germline, CDR1 is MDHEN and CDR2 is SYDVKM. The V end was cut by 3 bases, the J end by 8 bases, with 5 bases between. This CDR3 is built from 11 residues. CDR3 sequence: CASSFVEPQHF. The CDR3 coding sequence is TGTGCCAGCAGTTTCGTAGAGCCCCAGCATTTT.

The rearrangement links TRBV28 to TRBJ2-3, with D perhaps being TRBD1 or TRBD2 (7 bases each). This CDR3 is built from 16 residues. The V gene's germline CDR1 is MDHEN and CDR2 SYDVKM. The V and J ends lost 6 bases and 4 bases respectively, with 20 bases between them. This CDR3 is CASSPVRGGGPDTQYF. The CDR3 DNA follows: TGTGCCAGCAGCCCCGTCAGGGGGGGAGGCCCAGATACGCAGTATTTT.

In this sample, this clonotype is large. CDR3 nucleotides: TGTGCCAGCAGCCAACGCAGTATGAACACTGAAGCTTTCTTT. Its translation: CASSQRSMNTEAFF. The chain recombines TRBV3-1 with TRBJ1-1; the D is unclear. The germline V and J ends were trimmed by 2 bases and 0 bases, with 7 bases remaining between them. In germline, CDR1 is LGHDT, CDR2 YNNKEL (reference sequence). The CDR3 runs 14 residues.

This clonotype is large within its sample. The chain employs TRBV29-1 and TRBJ2-2; D not certain. CDR3 length equals 11 residues. The ends were cut back, 7 bases at V and 3 bases at J, with 6 bases in the middle. The germline V gene encodes CDR1 SQVTM and CDR2 ANQGSEA. The chain's CDR3 is CSAGDTGELFF. The DNA of the CDR3 is TGCAGCGCCGGAGACACCGGGGAGCTGTTTTTT.

Judged by abundance, this clonotype is large (0.1 to 1%). Germline is not matched at one junction end, which may reflect a read error. V and J are TRBV2 and TRBJ1-2, with D hard to call. The CDR3 length is 11 residues. CDR1 is SNHLY and CDR2 is FYNNEI in the germline V gene. CDR3 DNA sequence: TGTGCCAGCAGGGAAGGACGTGGCTACACCTTC. Translating gives CASREGRGYTF.

By share of the sample, this clonotype is large. This rearrangement joins TRBV10-2 to TRBJ2-2; possible D gene TRBD2, 6 bases. V lost 4 bases and J 4 bases, leaving 10 bases between the germline ends. This CDR3 spans 14 amino acids. Germline lookup yields CDR1 WSHSY and CDR2 SAAADI. The CDR3 DNA sequence: TGCGCCAGCAGTGCGGGACTGGCCACCGGGGAGCTGTTTTTT. This sequence encodes CASSAGLATGELFF.

This clonotype rates as large (0.1 to 1%). The V gene is TRBV6-5, the J gene TRBJ1-6; D uncertain. V lost 10 bases to trimming and J lost 7 bases, with 14 bases between them. The CDR3 length is 13 residues. The V gene's germline CDR1 is MNHEY and CDR2 SVGAGI. Written as DNA, the CDR3 is TGTGCCACCTCCTCCAGTCAGAATTCACCCCTCCACTTT. This translates into CATSSSQNSPLHF.

This clonotype is large within its sample. CDR3 bases: TGCAGTGCGAGACCAGTGGAGACCCAGTACTTC. Translating gives CSARPVETQYF. The rearrangement uses TRBV20-1 and TRBJ2-5; no clear D gene. Per the germline V gene, CDR1 is DFQATT and CDR2 is SNEGSKA (reference sequence). Trimming left V 6 bases short and J 5 bases short, with 10 bases between. CDR3 size: 11 residues.

The chain is built from TRBV29-1 and TRBJ1-1, with D possibly matching TRBD1 (5 bases). Germline V lookup: CDR1 SQVTM, CDR2 ANQGSEA. The CDR3 loop spans 11 amino acids. V was shortened by 7 bases and J by 11 bases, with 17 bases between the two germline ends. CDR3 sequence reads: CSAGKDYRAFF. DNA of the CDR3: TGCAGCGCTGGGAAGGACTACAGGGCTTTCTTT.

The CDR3: CASSLAGTGLYNEQFF. In DNA, the CDR3 is TGCGCCAGCAGCTTGGCCGGGACAGGGCTCTACAATGAGCAGTTCTTC. The V call is TRBV5-1, the J call TRBJ2-1; 9 positions agree with TRBD1. Losses at the gene ends were 0 bases for V and 3 bases for J; bases not matched to a gene: 4. The CDR3 has 16 amino acids. CDR1 and CDR2 from the germline V gene are SGHRS and YFSETQ.

This clonotype is large (0.1 to 1%) in the sample. This chain uses TRBV7-2 with TRBJ1-4; 8 bases map to TRBD1. With 5 bases clipped from V and 6 bases from J, the junction kept 8 bases outside the gene matches. The CDR3 is made up of 15 amino acids. The germline CDR1 and CDR2 sequences are SGHTA and FQGNSA. The CDR3 region has the DNA TGTGCCAGCAGCCTCACAGGGGGGAATTATGAAAAACTGTTTTTT. Amino acid sequence: CASSLTGGNYEKLFF.

V and J are TRBV7-9 and TRBJ2-3; no definite D call. Germline CDR1 reads SEHNR; CDR2 reads FQNEAQ (reference sequence). This CDR3 has 15 amino acids. The V end lost 0 bases, the J end lost 2 bases, and 9 bases lay between the germline ends. DNA for the CDR3: TGTGCCAGCAGCTTAGCGTTAAAACTCACAGATACGCAGTATTTT. Protein product: CASSLALKLTDTQYF.

V usage is TRBV20-1 and J usage is TRBJ2-3, with TRBD2 identical over 9 bases. Germline V gene data show CDR1 as DFQATT and CDR2 as SNEGSKA (reference sequence). The trim removed 6 bases at V and 4 bases at J, leaving 8 bases unmatched. The CDR3 has 14 amino acids. CDR3 bases: TGCAGTGCACCTAGCGGGGAGGGCGCAGATACGCAGTATTTT. It specifies CSAPSGEGADTQYF.

V usage is TRBV7-9 and J usage is TRBJ2-3, with D tentatively TRBD2 (6 bases). Trimming removed 1 base at V and 2 bases at J, with 13 bases between. The CDR3 loop spans 16 amino acids. The germline gives CDR1 SEHNR, CDR2 FQNEAQ (reference sequence). The DNA for the CDR3 is TGTGCCAGCAGCTTAGGAGGGGAGCGGGTCACAGATACGCAGTATTTT. It is translated as CASSLGGERVTDTQYF. Drawing the rest from reference TRBV7-9 and TRBJ2-3, the complete variable domain is DTGVSQNPRHKITKRGQNVTFRCDPISEHNRLYWYRQTLGQGPEFLTYFQNEAQLEKSRLLSDRFSAERPKGSFSTLEIQRTEQGDSAMYLCASSLGGERVTDTQYFGPGTRLTVL.

By sample share, this clonotype is large. Here the CDR3 reads CASSQGLGISYNEQFF. In nucleotides, the CDR3 is TGTGCCAGCAGCCAAGGCCTGGGAATTTCCTACAATGAGCAGTTCTTC. This chain joins TRBV3-1 and TRBJ2-1; no definite D call. The V end lost 1 base, the J end lost 1 base, and 11 bases lay between the germline ends. The germline gives CDR1 LGHDT, CDR2 YNNKEL (reference sequence). The CDR3 has 16 amino acids.

The chain carries TRBV20-1 and TRBJ1-4, with D uncertain. The CDR3 is 13 residues long. V was trimmed by 6 bases and J by 5 bases, leaving 13 bases between them. Germline lookup yields CDR1 DFQATT and CDR2 SNEGSKA (reference sequence). The CDR3 DNA is TGCAGTGCCGCTAGGCTGGGAAATGAAAAACTGTTTTTT. Protein product: CSAARLGNEKLFF.

The V gene is TRBV19, the J gene TRBJ1-5, with a possible D match to TRBD1 (5 bases). Germline loops: CDR1 LNHDA, CDR2 SQIVND (reference sequence). This CDR3 has 17 amino acids. V was cut by 7 bases and J by 6 bases, with 25 bases left in between. As DNA, the CDR3 is TGTGCCAGTACTAATACCGGTCCCCCGGGGGGGGGTCAGCCCCAGCATTTT. It yields the protein CASTNTGPPGGGQPQHF.

This clonotype rates as large. The chain joins TRBV7-2 to TRBJ2-1; 8 bases match TRBD2. The germline gives CDR1 SGHTA, CDR2 FQGNSA. This CDR3 spans 17 amino acids. Trimming removed 1 base from V and 4 bases from J; junction bases left unmatched: 9. The CDR3 DNA is TGTGCCAGCAGCTTAGATCCGCGGGAGGCCCGATACAATGAGCAGTTCTTC. It translates to CASSLDPREARYNEQFF.

By share of the sample, this clonotype is large. This sequence joins TRBV6-2 or TRBV6-3 and TRBJ2-2; perhaps TRBD1 as D (6 bases). Germline CDR1 MNHEY, CDR2 SVGEGT. V was trimmed by 8 bases and J by 2 bases, leaving 15 bases between them. The length of the CDR3 is 15 residues. The CDR3 reads CASELAGANTGELFF. CDR3 nucleotides: TGTGCCAGCGAGCTAGCAGGGGCCAACACCGGGGAGCTGTTTTTT.

Within the sample, this clonotype is large. The chain's CDR3 is CASSEFNRASGANVLTF. For the CDR3, the DNA is TGCGCCAGCAGTGAGTTCAACAGGGCCTCTGGGGCCAACGTCCTGACTTTC. The chain combines TRBV10-2 with TRBJ2-6; maybe TRBD1 (6 bases). The V gene's germline CDR1 is WSHSY and CDR2 SAAADI. V was cut by 1 base and J by 0 bases, with 10 bases left in between. The CDR3 covers 17 residues.

The chain carries TRBV20-1 and TRBJ2-1; no firm D call. This CDR3 contains 14 residues. CDR1 is DFQATT and CDR2 is SNEGSKA in the germline V gene (reference sequence). V was trimmed by 3 bases and J by 5 bases, leaving 14 bases between them. CDR3 residues: CSARGGKSHNEQFF. The DNA for the CDR3 is TGCAGTGCTAGGGGTGGGAAAAGTCACAATGAGCAGTTCTTC.

In the case of this clonotype: A much more abundant neighbour one base away suggests this may be a read error. The chain is built from TRBV29-1 and TRBJ2-2; 7 bases align to TRBD1. This CDR3 comprises 13 residues. Germline values: CDR1 SQVTM, CDR2 ANQGSEA. CDR3 coding DNA: TGCGGCGTTCTGGGACAGCACACCGGGGAGCTGTTTTTT. This codes for CGVLGQHTGELFF.

Turning to this clonotype: A much larger clonotype is one base distant, so this may be a read error. The CDR3 bases are TGTGCCAGCAGTCGTCTACGGGGGTACTATGGCTACACCTTC. Amino acid sequence: CASSRLRGYYGYTF. This sequence joins TRBV6-2 or TRBV6-3 and TRBJ1-2, with a possible D match to TRBD1 (5 bases). The V end lost 5 bases, the J end lost 3 bases, and 13 bases lay between the germline ends. This CDR3 spans 14 amino acids. Germline V gives CDR1 MNHEY, CDR2 SVGEGT.

This clonotype is large by share. Written as DNA, the CDR3 is TGTGCCAGCAGCTCCTTCGGAGCGGGGTTAACCTACAATGAGCAGTTCTTC. Translated: CASSSFGAGLTYNEQFF. This chain joins TRBV5-5 and TRBJ2-1; 7 bases are shared with TRBD2. V was pared by 3 bases and J by 2 bases, with 11 bases of the junction left unmatched. Germline V gene data show CDR1 as SGHKS and CDR2 as YYEKEE (reference sequence). The CDR3 consists of 17 residues.

By share of the sample, this clonotype is large. This chain connects TRBV29-1 to TRBJ2-2; 7 nucleotides match TRBD1. V shed 5 bases, J shed 3 bases, and the junction held 3 bases outside the gene matches. The length of the CDR3 is 13 residues. Germline V lookup: CDR1 SQVTM, CDR2 ANQGSEA. Here the CDR3 DNA reads TGCAGCGTTCTGGGACAGCACACCGGGGAGCTGTTTTTT. This translates into CSVLGQHTGELFF.